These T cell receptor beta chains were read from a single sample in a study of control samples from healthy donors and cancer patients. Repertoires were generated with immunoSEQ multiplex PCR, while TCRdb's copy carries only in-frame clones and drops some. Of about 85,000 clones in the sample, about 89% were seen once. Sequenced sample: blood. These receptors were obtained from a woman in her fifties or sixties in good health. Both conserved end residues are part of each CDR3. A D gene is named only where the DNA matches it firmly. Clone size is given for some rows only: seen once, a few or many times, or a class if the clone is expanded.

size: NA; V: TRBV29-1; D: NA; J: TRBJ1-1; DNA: TGCAGCGGGGGCGCGGGCTTGAACACTGAAGCTTTCTTT; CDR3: CSGGAGLNTEAFF
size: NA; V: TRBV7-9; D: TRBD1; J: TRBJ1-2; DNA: TGTGCCAGCAGCCGCTTACCTACAGGGGTGGGCTACACCTTC; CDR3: CASSRLPTGVGYTF
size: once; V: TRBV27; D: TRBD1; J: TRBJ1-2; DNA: TGTGCCAGCAGCCCCCTTCGGGACAGCCCTAACTATGGCTACACCTTC; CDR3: CASSPLRDSPNYGYTF
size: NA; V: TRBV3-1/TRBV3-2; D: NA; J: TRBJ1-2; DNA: TGTGCCAGCAGCCCCAAATTGCAGTTCAACTATGGCTACACCTTC; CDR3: CASSPKLQFNYGYTF
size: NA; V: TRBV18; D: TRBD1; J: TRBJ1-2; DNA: TGTGCCAGCTCACCGGGACAGTCGGATGGCTACACCTTC; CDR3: CASSPGQSDGYTF
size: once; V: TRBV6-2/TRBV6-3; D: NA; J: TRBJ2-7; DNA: TGTGCCAGCAGTTACCGATGGACACCACCCTACGAGCAGTACTTC; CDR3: CASSYRWTPPYEQYF
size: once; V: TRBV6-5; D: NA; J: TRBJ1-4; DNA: TGTGCCAGCAGCCCACTGGGGGGTGAAAAACTGTTTTTT; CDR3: CASSPLGGEKLFF
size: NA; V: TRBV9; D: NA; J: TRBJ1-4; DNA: TGTGCCAGCAGCGTTTCGCCGGTTCGGAATGAAAAACTGTTTTTT; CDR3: CASSVSPVRNEKLFF
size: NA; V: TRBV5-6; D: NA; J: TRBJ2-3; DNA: TGTGCCAGCAGCTTGCCGGGGGCCAACACAGATACGCAGTATTTT; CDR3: CASSLPGANTDTQYF
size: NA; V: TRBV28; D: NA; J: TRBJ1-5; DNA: TGTGCCAGCAGCGTGGGGGGGGCGGTTAGCAATCAGCCCCAGCATTTT; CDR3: CASSVGGAVSNQPQHF
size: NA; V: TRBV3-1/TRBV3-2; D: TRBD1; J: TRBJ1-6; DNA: TGTGCCAGCAGCCAAGCGACAGGGATTAATTCACCCCTCCACTTT; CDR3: CASSQATGINSPLHF
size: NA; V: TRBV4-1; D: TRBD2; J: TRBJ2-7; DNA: TGCGCCAGCAGCCAAGATTTGGAGCGGGGGGCCTACCCCTCCTACGAGCAGTACTTC; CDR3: CASSQDLERGAYPSYEQYF
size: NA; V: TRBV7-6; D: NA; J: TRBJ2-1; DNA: TGTGCCAGCAGCCCGAGGAGGGGGCGGTCCTACAATGAGCAGTTCTTC; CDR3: CASSPRRGRSYNEQFF
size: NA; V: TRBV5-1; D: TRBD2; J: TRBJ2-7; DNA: TGCGCCAGCAGCTTGGCTGGCCGGGGGGGCCTGTACGAGCAGTACTTC; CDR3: CASSLAGRGGLYEQYF
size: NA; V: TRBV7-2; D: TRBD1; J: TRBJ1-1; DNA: TGTGCCAGCAGCTTACTCGGGACAGGGAACACTGAAGCTTTCTTT; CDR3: CASSLLGTGNTEAFF
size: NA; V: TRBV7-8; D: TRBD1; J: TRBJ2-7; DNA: TGTGCCAGCACCCCGGATCTCAGGGGGCTTCTCTCCTACGAGCAGTACTTC; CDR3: CASTPDLRGLLSYEQYF
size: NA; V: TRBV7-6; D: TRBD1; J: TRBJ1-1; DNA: TGTGCCAGCAGCCCCCCAGGGGGCGCGGGCACTGAAGCTTTCTTT; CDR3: CASSPPGGAGTEAFF